This T cell receptor (beta chain) appears in the sequencing data of a study of blood T cell repertoires in COVID-19. Study information: COVID-19 samples from acute and convalescent phases originated in the United States, Italy and Spain.

This CDR3 region has 15 residues. From germline, CDR1 is MNHEY and CDR2 SVGAGI. The trim removed 7 bases at V and 3 bases at J, leaving 11 bases unmatched. Authors' analysis steps: Quantification of nucleated cells was approximated via reference gene primer amplification. Method: immunoSEQ multiplex PCR; TCRdb's copy keeps in-frame clones and lacks some. V, J and clone size are taken as reported in that table, and D and trimming were inferred from the DNA itself. The top ten clones hold about 1.4% of a sample with about 180,000 clones, roughly 90% of them seen once. J is TRBJ2-7 and V is TRBV6-5; 8 nucleotides match TRBD1. The sample consisted of peripheral blood. This sequence was found in a woman in her 50s with acute or convalescent COVID-19. The DNA for the CDR3 is TGTGCCAGCACCGCAGGGCTCACAGGGGGCTACGAGCAGTACTTC. Residues: CASTAGLTGGYEQYF.